The source of this TCR beta chain is a study of T cells in Graves' hyperthyroidism and ophthalmopathy. Amplified TCR beta CDR3 regions came from RNA transcripts. HTBI primers were employed in a first-round RT-PCR of the TCR CDR3. TCRdb recomputed calls from the multiplex PCR reads with MiXCR, one row per CDR3 protein. The sample has about 700,000 distinct CDR3 sequences; 12% to 15% are singletons. Across 18 months, stable Graves' hyperthyroidism was marked by no progression to ophthalmopathy. Uncontrolled infection, other autoimmune disease, pregnancy or lactation disqualified patients from enrolment. Germline assignment: CDR1 SEHNR and CDR2 FQNEAQ (reference sequence). The CDR3 runs 18 residues. The V segment lost 4 bases and the J segment 0 bases; nucleotides outside the gene matches: 6. Only a few counts were recorded for this clonotype. What it binds is not known. Findings and limits, study-wide: The model's output predicted ophthalmopathy at a median of roughly seven months prior to onset. Stable hyperthyroidism and ophthalmopathy were separated using 13 V-J signatures.

The sample consisted of blood. The sequence derives from a woman between 18 and 30 years old with Graves' hyperthyroidism. The chain has TRBV7-9 and TRBJ2-3, with 14 bases identical to TRBD2. CDR3 amino acids: CASSSGLAGGLSTDTQYF. The DNA of the CDR3 is TGTGCCAGCAGCTCCGGACTAGCGGGAGGCCTGAGCACAGATACGCAGTATTTT.